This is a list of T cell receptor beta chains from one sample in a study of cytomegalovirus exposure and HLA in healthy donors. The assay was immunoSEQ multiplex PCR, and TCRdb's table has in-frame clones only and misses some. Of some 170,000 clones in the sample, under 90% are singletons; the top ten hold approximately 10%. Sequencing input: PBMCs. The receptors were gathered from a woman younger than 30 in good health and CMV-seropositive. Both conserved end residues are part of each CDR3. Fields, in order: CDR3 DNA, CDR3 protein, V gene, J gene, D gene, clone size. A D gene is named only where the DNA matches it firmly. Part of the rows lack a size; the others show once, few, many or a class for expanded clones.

cdr3_nt: TGTGCCAGTAGTATTAGGTTGCAGGGGTCAGATACGCAGTATTTT
cdr3_aa: CASSIRLQGSDTQYF
v_call: TRBV19
j_call: TRBJ2-3
d_call: -
clone_size: -

cdr3_nt: TGTGCCAGCTCACCATCCGCCCCTGGAGGAGAGACCCAGTACTTC
cdr3_aa: CASSPSAPGGETQYF
v_call: TRBV18
j_call: TRBJ2-5
d_call: -
clone_size: -

cdr3_nt: TGTGCCAGCAGCGTGGGCCCCTTTAGGGGAAGGGTCGGGGAGCTGTTTTTT
cdr3_aa: CASSVGPFRGRVGELFF
v_call: TRBV9
j_call: TRBJ2-2
d_call: -
clone_size: -

cdr3_nt: TGTGCCAGCAGCGTGGGGGGGCAGGGTCTTCTCGATGAGCAGTTCTTC
cdr3_aa: CASSVGGQGLLDEQFF
v_call: TRBV9
j_call: TRBJ2-1
d_call: -
clone_size: -

cdr3_nt: TGTGCCAGCAGCCCACCCCCGGGGACAGGGGACATGAACACTGAAGCTTTCTTT
cdr3_aa: CASSPPPGTGDMNTEAFF
v_call: TRBV9
j_call: TRBJ1-1
d_call: TRBD1
clone_size: once

cdr3_nt: TGCGCCAGCAGCCCAGGACAGGGGGCGGCGGCGTTTGAAGCTTTCTTT
cdr3_aa: CASSPGQGAAAFEAFF
v_call: TRBV4-1
j_call: TRBJ1-1
d_call: TRBD1
clone_size: -

cdr3_nt: TGTGCCAGCAGTGCAGACGGGGGTGGCAATCAGCCCCAGCATTTT
cdr3_aa: CASSADGGGNQPQHF
v_call: TRBV6-4
j_call: TRBJ1-5
d_call: -
clone_size: few

cdr3_nt: TGTGCCATCAGTGACTTCTACGAGCAGTACTTC
cdr3_aa: CAISDFYEQYF
v_call: TRBV10-3
j_call: TRBJ2-7
d_call: -
clone_size: -

cdr3_nt: TGTGCCAGCAGTATCAACGGACTAGCGCACACAGATACGCAGTATTTT
cdr3_aa: CASSINGLAHTDTQYF
v_call: TRBV2
j_call: TRBJ2-3
d_call: TRBD2
clone_size: -

cdr3_nt: TGCAGCGCCGCGGGACAGGGGGAAAAACTGTTTTTT
cdr3_aa: CSAAGQGEKLFF
v_call: TRBV29-1
j_call: TRBJ1-4
d_call: TRBD1
clone_size: -

cdr3_nt: TGTGCTAGTGGTTTCCAGAGCACAGATACGCAGTATTTT
cdr3_aa: CASGFQSTDTQYF
v_call: TRBV12-5
j_call: TRBJ2-3
d_call: -
clone_size: -

cdr3_nt: TGCGCCAGCAGCTTGGTCCCCCTGTCCAGCGGGATTGGAGAGACCCAGTACTTC
cdr3_aa: CASSLVPLSSGIGETQYF
v_call: TRBV5-1
j_call: TRBJ2-5
d_call: TRBD2
clone_size: -

cdr3_nt: TGTGCCAGCAGTGATTGGGGGGACAGACCCTACGAGCAGTACTTC
cdr3_aa: CASSDWGDRPYEQYF
v_call: TRBV6-1
j_call: TRBJ2-7
d_call: -
clone_size: -

cdr3_nt: TGCAGCGTTCGGGACAGTCGTCGCGAGCAGTACTTC
cdr3_aa: CSVRDSRREQYF
v_call: TRBV29-1
j_call: TRBJ2-7
d_call: TRBD1
clone_size: once

cdr3_nt: TGCGCCAGCAGGGCACCGGGACTAGTAAGTGGTGAGTTCTTC
cdr3_aa: CASRAPGLVSGEFF
v_call: TRBV4-1
j_call: TRBJ2-1
d_call: TRBD2
clone_size: -

cdr3_nt: TGTGCCAGCAGCCCACTAGCGACCTACAATGAGCAGTTCTTC
cdr3_aa: CASSPLATYNEQFF
v_call: TRBV2
j_call: TRBJ2-1
d_call: TRBD2
clone_size: -

cdr3_nt: TGTGCCAGCAGCTTGGGACTAGCGGGAGGCAATGAGCAGTTCTTC
cdr3_aa: CASSLGLAGGNEQFF
v_call: TRBV11-2
j_call: TRBJ2-1
d_call: TRBD2
clone_size: -

cdr3_nt: TGTGCCAGCACTCGGCCCGGGGGGAACACTGAAGCTTTCTTT
cdr3_aa: CASTRPGGNTEAFF
v_call: TRBV6-5
j_call: TRBJ1-1
d_call: -
clone_size: -

cdr3_nt: TGTGCCAGTAGTTCCGGACTAGCGGGAGGGGGGGATACGCAGTATTTT
cdr3_aa: CASSSGLAGGGDTQYF
v_call: TRBV19
j_call: TRBJ2-3
d_call: TRBD2
clone_size: -

cdr3_nt: TGTGCCAGCACTTTAGACAGCCCAAGAGTGTCGAACACTGAAGCTTTCTTT
cdr3_aa: CASTLDSPRVSNTEAFF
v_call: TRBV2
j_call: TRBJ1-1
d_call: -
clone_size: -

cdr3_nt: TGTGCCAGCAGCTTGACACTAGCGGGTAACAATGAGCAGTTCTTC
cdr3_aa: CASSLTLAGNNEQFF
v_call: TRBV5-4
j_call: TRBJ2-1
d_call: TRBD2
clone_size: -

cdr3_nt: TGTGCCAGCAGCTTAGTACCGGAGCCCTTTCCCATTTTTTATGGCTACACCTTC
cdr3_aa: CASSLVPEPFPIFYGYTF
v_call: TRBV11-3
j_call: TRBJ1-2
d_call: -
clone_size: -

cdr3_nt: TGTGCCTGGAGTCTTCCAGGGAACTCTGGAAACACCATATATTTT
cdr3_aa: CAWSLPGNSGNTIYF
v_call: TRBV30
j_call: TRBJ1-3
d_call: -
clone_size: -